The rows below give T cell receptor beta chains drawn from one sample of a study of CD8 T cells in Susac syndrome. TCRdb processed the immunoSEQ multiplex PCR reads anew with MiXCR; each CDR3 protein has one entry. The sample has a few hundred thousand distinct CDR3 sequences, around 95% seen once; the top ten hold roughly 0.1%. Sequenced: CD4+ T cells from PBMCs. The receptors stem from a human donor with multiple sclerosis. The CDR3 runs from the conserved cysteine through the conserved F or W. D genes are given only for firm matches. Size tells how often a clone was seen (once, few, many) or the class of an expanded clone, and some rows leave it out.

D gene: NA
clone size: NA
V gene: TRBV5-1
J gene: TRBJ2-7
CDR3 DNA: TGCGCCAGCAGCTTTAGCGGGACAGTCCTCGAGCAGTACTTC
CDR3 protein: CASSFSGTVLEQYF

D gene: NA
clone size: NA
V gene: TRBV29-1
J gene: TRBJ1-1
CDR3 DNA: TGCAGCGTTGCCCTCCAAGGCATTTCCATGAACACTGAAGCTTTCTTT
CDR3 protein: CSVALQGISMNTEAFF

D gene: NA
clone size: NA
V gene: TRBV3-1
J gene: TRBJ2-3
CDR3 DNA: TGTGCCATAAGTGGACGCGGAGGCACAGATACGCAGTATTTT
CDR3 protein: CAISGRGGTDTQYF

D gene: TRBD1
clone size: NA
V gene: TRBV7-6
J gene: TRBJ2-7
CDR3 DNA: TGTGCCAGCAGCCTCCGCGGGACAGGGGGCAACGAGCAGTACTTC
CDR3 protein: CASSLRGTGGNEQYF

D gene: NA
clone size: NA
V gene: TRBV11-1
J gene: TRBJ2-1
CDR3 DNA: TGTGCCAGCAGCCAAGGGACTTCTCATTACAATGAGCAGTTCTTC
CDR3 protein: CASSQGTSHYNEQFF

D gene: TRBD1
clone size: NA
V gene: TRBV9
J gene: TRBJ2-2
CDR3 DNA: TGTGCCAGCAGCGTATCGGGCAGGGGGACCGGGGAGCTGTTTTTT
CDR3 protein: CASSVSGRGTGELFF

D gene: TRBD1
clone size: NA
V gene: TRBV28
J gene: TRBJ2-7
CDR3 DNA: TGTGCCATCGACCGGACAGGGCACGAGCAGTACTTC
CDR3 protein: CAIDRTGHEQYF

D gene: NA
clone size: NA
V gene: TRBV18
J gene: TRBJ2-7
CDR3 DNA: TGTGCCAGCTCACCACGCGGGACCCACGAGCAGTACTTC
CDR3 protein: CASSPRGTHEQYF

D gene: NA
clone size: NA
V gene: TRBV5-1
J gene: TRBJ2-7
CDR3 DNA: TGCGCCAGCAGCTTGGTTGGGTCAGCCAACTACGAGCAGTACTTC
CDR3 protein: CASSLVGSANYEQYF

D gene: TRBD1
clone size: few
V gene: TRBV29-1
J gene: TRBJ2-7
CDR3 DNA: TGCAGCGTTGGGGGACAGGGGGCCTACGAGCAGTACTTC
CDR3 protein: CSVGGQGAYEQYF

D gene: TRBD1
clone size: NA
V gene: TRBV30
J gene: TRBJ1-1
CDR3 DNA: TGTGCCTGGAACTCGCAGGGGGGCACTGAAGCTTTCTTT
CDR3 protein: CAWNSQGGTEAFF

D gene: NA
clone size: NA
V gene: TRBV5-5
J gene: TRBJ2-1
CDR3 DNA: TGTGCCAGCAGCGGGGTCGCCCAGCGAAACTACAATGAGCAGTTCTTC
CDR3 protein: CASSGVAQRNYNEQFF

D gene: TRBD1
clone size: NA
V gene: TRBV20-1
J gene: TRBJ2-7
CDR3 DNA: TGCAGTGCTATAAGGGCAGGGGGTAGTTCAGAGCAGTACTTC
CDR3 protein: CSAIRAGGSSEQYF

D gene: NA
clone size: NA
V gene: TRBV18
J gene: TRBJ2-7
CDR3 DNA: TGTGCCAGCTCACCTTTTGGCAACGAGCAGTACTTC
CDR3 protein: CASSPFGNEQYF

D gene: NA
clone size: NA
V gene: TRBV7-2
J gene: TRBJ1-2
CDR3 DNA: TGTGCCAGCAGCTTTAAACGGTACTATGGCTACACCTTC
CDR3 protein: CASSFKRYYGYTF

D gene: TRBD1
clone size: NA
V gene: TRBV5-1
J gene: TRBJ1-2
CDR3 DNA: TGCGCCAGCACGGACAGGACTAACTATGGCTACACCTTC
CDR3 protein: CASTDRTNYGYTF

D gene: NA
clone size: once
V gene: TRBV18
J gene: TRBJ2-3
CDR3 DNA: TGTGCCAGCTCACCCGAAGAATGGGCGCAGTATTTT
CDR3 protein: CASSPEEWAQYF

D gene: NA
clone size: few
V gene: TRBV9
J gene: TRBJ2-3
CDR3 DNA: TGTGCCAGCAGCGCGACTAGCACAGATACGCAGTATTTT
CDR3 protein: CASSATSTDTQYF

D gene: TRBD2
clone size: NA
V gene: TRBV7-6
J gene: TRBJ2-1
CDR3 DNA: TGTGCCAGCAGCTTAGCGAGCCTAGCGGGAGGGCATGAGCAGTTCTTC
CDR3 protein: CASSLASLAGGHEQFF

D gene: NA
clone size: NA
V gene: TRBV30
J gene: TRBJ1-5
CDR3 DNA: TGTGCCTGGGCGAACCAAGGGAATCAGCCCCAGCATTTT
CDR3 protein: CAWANQGNQPQHF

D gene: NA
clone size: NA
V gene: TRBV20-1
J gene: TRBJ1-3
CDR3 DNA: TGCAGTGCTAGAGCGGCTTCCTCTGGAAACACCATATATTTT
CDR3 protein: CSARAASSGNTIYF

D gene: TRBD2
clone size: NA
V gene: TRBV7-6
J gene: TRBJ2-7
CDR3 DNA: TGTGCCAGCAGCTTAGGGGGGACTAGCGGGAGGCCCCCCTACGAGCAGTACTTC
CDR3 protein: CASSLGGTSGRPPYEQYF

D gene: TRBD1
clone size: NA
V gene: TRBV30
J gene: TRBJ1-1
CDR3 DNA: TGTGCCTGGAGCGGAGGGACAGAAAGAGCTTTCTTT
CDR3 protein: CAWSGGTERAFF

D gene: NA
clone size: NA
V gene: TRBV9
J gene: TRBJ1-1
CDR3 DNA: TGTGCCAGCAGTCGGGGGCATGAAGCTTTCTTT
CDR3 protein: CASSRGHEAFF

D gene: NA
clone size: NA
V gene: TRBV5-1
J gene: TRBJ2-2
CDR3 DNA: TGCGCCAGCAGCTATAACAGGGTCGCGAACACCGGGGAGCTGTTTTTT
CDR3 protein: CASSYNRVANTGELFF

D gene: TRBD1
clone size: NA
V gene: TRBV4-1
J gene: TRBJ2-3
CDR3 DNA: TGCGCCAGCAGCTCCAGTTGGGCAGGGGGCTTAACAGATACGCAGTATTTT
CDR3 protein: CASSSSWAGGLTDTQYF

D gene: NA
clone size: NA
V gene: TRBV27
J gene: TRBJ2-3
CDR3 DNA: TGTGCCAGCAGTTTCCGGGTCGGTACGCAGTATTTT
CDR3 protein: CASSFRVGTQYF

D gene: NA
clone size: NA
V gene: TRBV12-3/TRBV12-4
J gene: TRBJ1-1
CDR3 DNA: TGTGCCAGCAGTTTAGATGCAGGGTACACTGAAGCTTTCTTT
CDR3 protein: CASSLDAGYTEAFF

D gene: TRBD2
clone size: NA
V gene: TRBV20-1
J gene: TRBJ2-3
CDR3 DNA: TGCAGTGCGAGGACTAGCGGATACACAGATACGCAGTATTTT
CDR3 protein: CSARTSGYTDTQYF

D gene: TRBD1
clone size: NA
V gene: TRBV7-2
J gene: TRBJ2-3
CDR3 DNA: TGTGCCAGCAGACGGGACAGGGGGACAGATACGCAGTATTTT
CDR3 protein: CASRRDRGTDTQYF

D gene: NA
clone size: NA
V gene: TRBV12-3/TRBV12-4
J gene: TRBJ2-3
CDR3 DNA: TGTGCCAGCAGTTCCCCACTCGCGGGTTATAGCACAGATACGCAGTATTTT
CDR3 protein: CASSSPLAGYSTDTQYF

D gene: NA
clone size: NA
V gene: TRBV5-1
J gene: TRBJ1-6
CDR3 DNA: TGCGCCACCACTTTAGGTTCGGCTAATTCACCCCTCCACTTT
CDR3 protein: CATTLGSANSPLHF

D gene: NA
clone size: NA
V gene: TRBV27
J gene: TRBJ1-2
CDR3 DNA: TGTGCCAGCAGTTTACAGGGAGGCGGCTACACCTTC
CDR3 protein: CASSLQGGGYTF

D gene: NA
clone size: NA
V gene: TRBV12-3/TRBV12-4
J gene: TRBJ1-1
CDR3 DNA: TGTGCCAGCAGTTTCGCGAACACTGAAGCTTTCTTT
CDR3 protein: CASSFANTEAFF

D gene: NA
clone size: NA
V gene: TRBV29-1
J gene: TRBJ2-3
CDR3 DNA: TGCAGCGTATCAGGGACAATTCGGGGAGATACGCAGTATTTT
CDR3 protein: CSVSGTIRGDTQYF

D gene: NA
clone size: NA
V gene: TRBV3-1
J gene: TRBJ1-6
CDR3 DNA: TGTGCCAGCAGCCAATGGACCGGGGCCGCGAATTCACCCCTCCACTTT
CDR3 protein: CASSQWTGAANSPLHF

D gene: NA
clone size: NA
V gene: TRBV3-1
J gene: TRBJ2-6
CDR3 DNA: TGTGCCAGCAGCCAATGGGTCAGAAGCTCTGGGGCCAACGTCCTGACTTTC
CDR3 protein: CASSQWVRSSGANVLTF

D gene: NA
clone size: once
V gene: TRBV20-1
J gene: TRBJ1-5
CDR3 DNA: TGCAGTGCCTCCCGGGGGACGAATCAGCCCCAGCATTTT
CDR3 protein: CSASRGTNQPQHF